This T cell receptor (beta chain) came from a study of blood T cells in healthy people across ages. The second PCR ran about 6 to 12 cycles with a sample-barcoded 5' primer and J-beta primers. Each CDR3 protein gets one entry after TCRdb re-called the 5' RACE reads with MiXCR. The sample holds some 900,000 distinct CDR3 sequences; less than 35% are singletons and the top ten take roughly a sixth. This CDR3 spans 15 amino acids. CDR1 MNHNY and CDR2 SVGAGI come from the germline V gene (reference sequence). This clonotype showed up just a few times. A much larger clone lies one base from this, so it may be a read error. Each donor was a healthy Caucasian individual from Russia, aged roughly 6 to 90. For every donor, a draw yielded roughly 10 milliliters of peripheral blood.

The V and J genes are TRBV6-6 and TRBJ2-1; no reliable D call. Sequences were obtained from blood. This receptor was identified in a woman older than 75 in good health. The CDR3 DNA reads TGTGCCGGCAGTGTAACCAGAAGCTCCTACAATGAGCAGTTCTTC. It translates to CAGSVTRSSYNEQFF.